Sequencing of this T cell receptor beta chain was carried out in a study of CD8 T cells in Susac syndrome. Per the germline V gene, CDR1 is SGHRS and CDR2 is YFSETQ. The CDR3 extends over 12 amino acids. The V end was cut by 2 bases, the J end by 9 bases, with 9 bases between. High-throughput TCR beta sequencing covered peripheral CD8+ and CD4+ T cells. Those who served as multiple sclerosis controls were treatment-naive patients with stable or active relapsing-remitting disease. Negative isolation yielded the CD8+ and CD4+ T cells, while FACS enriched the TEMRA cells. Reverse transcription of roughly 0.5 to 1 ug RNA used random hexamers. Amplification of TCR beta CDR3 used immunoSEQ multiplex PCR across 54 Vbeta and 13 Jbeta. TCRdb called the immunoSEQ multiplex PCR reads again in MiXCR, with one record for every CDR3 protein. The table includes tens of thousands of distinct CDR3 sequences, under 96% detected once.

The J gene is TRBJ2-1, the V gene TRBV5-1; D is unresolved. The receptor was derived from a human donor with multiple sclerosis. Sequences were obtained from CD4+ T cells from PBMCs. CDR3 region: CASSFSASEQFF. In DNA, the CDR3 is TGCGCCAGCAGCTTCTCGGCTAGTGAGCAGTTCTTC.